This paragraph reports one TCR beta chain. What it recognizes is unknown. Trimming removed 4 bases from V and 8 bases from J; junction bases left unmatched: 14. CDR1 and CDR2 from the germline V gene are MDHEN and SYDVKM. This CDR3 has 15 residues. Repertoires were generated with immunoSEQ multiplex PCR, while TCRdb's copy carries only in-frame clones and drops some. The sample records 120,000 or so clones, about 92% being singletons. The record originates from a study of T cell responses to AZD1222 COVID-19 vaccine. Whole-study findings and limits: Mapped onto spike, vaccine-associated CD4 TCRs spanned it and were dominant at 160-218 and 743-854.

The sequence derives from an adult in good health. This chain joins TRBV28 and TRBJ2-7, with TRBD1 matching over 7 bases. Specimen: peripheral blood, collected on day 0 of AZD1222 vaccination. The CDR3 is CASSSNRVGQAKQYF. CDR3 bases: TGTGCCAGCAGTTCCAATCGAGTCGGACAGGCGAAGCAGTACTTC.